The rows below give T cell receptor beta chains drawn from one sample of a study of cytomegalovirus exposure and HLA in healthy donors. Generated by immunoSEQ multiplex PCR, the TCRdb table keeps only in-frame clones and is missing some. The sample holds around 150,000 clones; about 81% are singletons and the top ten take 3%. Source material: PBMCs. The receptor source for this set is a woman between 45 and 60 years old in good health and CMV-seropositive. CDR3s leave out the opening cysteine and the closing phenylalanine or tryptophan. D genes are given only for firm matches.

v_gene	d_gene	j_gene	CDR3aa
TRBV5-1	TRBD2	TRBJ2-3	ASSRSGGAFGTDTQY
TRBV29-1	TRBD1	TRBJ1-1	SVDRGDNTEAF
TRBV29-1	-	TRBJ2-6	SVEVVRPGANVLT
TRBV11-2	-	TRBJ1-3	ASSRDKTGLRLSGNTIY
TRBV5-1	TRBD2	TRBJ2-1	ASRTSGGALLAAV
TRBV12-5	TRBD1	TRBJ1-1	ASGLGQGNTEAF
TRBV19	TRBD1	TRBJ1-5	ASSRQGGLSNQPQH
TRBV12-2	-	TRBJ2-3	ASRIGTSGDSDTQY
TRBV5-4	TRBD2	TRBJ2-7	ASSGRSGGVYEQY
TRBV7-6	TRBD1	TRBJ2-7	ASSLFSRGNEQY
TRBV5-1	-	TRBJ1-6	ASSLRIEGSPLH
TRBV5-6	TRBD1	-	ASSWGQASYEQY
TRBV1	-	TRBJ1-2	TSSQDCLVSGMLFGYT
TRBV15	-	TRBJ1-5	ATAGGGNQPQH